The 28 T cell receptor beta chains below all came from one sample that was sequenced in a study of long-term antiretroviral therapy in people with HIV. The authors ran the immunoSEQ assay, v3.0, at survey level. The repertoire was sequenced with immunoSEQ multiplex PCR; TCRdb's copy has only in-frame clones and lacks some. The table shows under 10,000 clones, with 70% to 90% occurring only once. Material: unsorted PBMCs, obtained 0.7 years after starting antiretroviral therapy. These receptors were collected from a man in his forties with HIV.

CDR3 sequence reads: CASSLVQFGTEAFF. The CDR3, as DNA: TGTGCCAGCAGCTTAGTGCAGTTTGGCACTGAAGCTTTCTTT. The gene calls are TRBV7-9 and TRBJ1-1, with D unresolved. CDR1 and CDR2 (germline): SEHNR, FQNEAQ (reference sequence). The V end lost 1 base, the J end lost 4 bases, and 10 bases lay between the germline ends. The CDR3 extends over 14 amino acids.

The gene calls are TRBV28 and TRBJ2-7, with 8 bases lining up with TRBD2. In germline, CDR1 is MDHEN, CDR2 SYDVKM. The CDR3 loop spans 13 amino acids. The ends lost 6 bases at V and 6 bases at J; junction bases unmatched: 7. CDR3 coding DNA: TGTGCCAGCAGCAAACGACTAGCGTCCGAGCAGTACTTC. This gives the protein CASSKRLASEQYF.

CDR3 residues: CASSPRGARNTEAFF. CDR3 coding DNA: TGTGCCAGCTCACCAAGAGGGGCCAGGAACACTGAAGCTTTCTTT. This chain links TRBV18 with TRBJ1-1; possibly TRBD1 for D (5 bases). Trimming took off 2 bases at V and 1 base at J, with 11 bases between the two ends. Germline lookup yields CDR1 KGHSH and CDR2 LQKENI. The CDR3 loop spans 15 amino acids.

The CDR3 nucleotides read TGCAGCGTTGAGCCTAGCTCCTACAATGAGCAGTTCTTC. It translates to CSVEPSSYNEQFF. This chain joins TRBV29-1 and TRBJ2-1; D remains unclear. Trimming took 3 bases from V and 0 from J, leaving 6 bases between them. This CDR3 is built from 13 residues. The germline V gene has CDR1 SQVTM and CDR2 ANQGSEA.

V gene TRBV28 combines with J gene TRBJ2-7, with D perhaps matching TRBD1 (5 bases). This CDR3 comprises 14 residues. Trimming left V 7 bases short and J 0 bases short, with 13 bases between. Looked up from germline, CDR1 is MDHEN and CDR2 is SYDVKM. The CDR3 spells CASNGRVLSYEQYF. CDR3 bases: TGTGCCAGCAACGGCAGGGTCCTCTCCTACGAGCAGTACTTC.

This clone was recorded a few times. The V gene is TRBV4-1, the J gene TRBJ2-7; D ambiguous. This CDR3 contains 15 residues. Trimming removed 4 bases from V and 4 bases from J, with 17 bases in between. Looked up from germline, CDR1 is MGHRA and CDR2 is YSYEKL. This chain's CDR3 is CASSLISDKEYEQYF. CDR3 nucleotides: TGCGCCAGCAGCCTCATATCCGACAAGGAATACGAGCAGTACTTC.

The V and J genes are TRBV14 and TRBJ2-7; 11 bases are a match to TRBD2. The germline V gene has CDR1 SGHDN and CDR2 FVKESK. V gave up 3 bases and J gave up 2 bases; unmatched junction bases: 3. The CDR3 spans 15 residues. The CDR3 is CASSQGLAETYEQYF. In DNA, the CDR3 is TGTGCCAGCAGCCAGGGACTAGCGGAGACCTACGAGCAGTACTTC.

This clone was detected only a few times. The chain carries TRBV19 and TRBJ1-1; 7 nucleotides agree with TRBD1. The CDR3 totals 14 residues. Unmatched junction bases numbered 1, after V lost 1 base and J lost 2 bases. The germline V gene has CDR1 LNHDA and CDR2 SQIVND (reference sequence). The CDR3 region is CASSIGTGNTEAFF. CDR3 in DNA: TGTGCCAGTAGTATAGGGACAGGTAACACTGAAGCTTTCTTT.

This clone was counted a few times. The CDR3 loop reads CASSLVLGTDTQYF. The CDR3 region has the DNA TGTGCCAGCAGCTTAGTCTTGGGCACAGATACGCAGTATTTT. The V and J genes are TRBV7-9 and TRBJ2-3, with D hard to call. The germline V gene has CDR1 SEHNR and CDR2 FQNEAQ (reference sequence). This CDR3 spans 14 amino acids. V lost 1 base and J 1 base, leaving 6 bases between the germline ends.

This clone was counted once. This rearrangement joins TRBV2 to TRBJ2-5; no reliable D call. Trimming stripped 4 bases from V and 5 bases from J, with 5 bases between. This CDR3 comprises 11 residues. Germline V gene data show CDR1 as SNHLY and CDR2 as FYNNEI. CDR3 amino acids: CASSVSETQYF. The CDR3 nucleotides read TGTGCCAGCAGTGTTTCGGAGACCCAGTACTTC.

The gene calls are TRBV4-2 and TRBJ1-5; the D gene is possibly TRBD1 (5 bases). This CDR3 region has 18 residues. Looked up from germline, CDR1 is LGHNA and CDR2 is YNFKEQ. V lost 0 bases and J 0 bases, leaving 15 bases between the germline ends. CDR3 in DNA: TGTGCCAGCAGCCAAGATCCGCCAGGGAGGTTTAGCAATCAGCCCCAGCATTTT. Its translation is CASSQDPPGRFSNQPQHF.

The V and J genes are TRBV6-1 and TRBJ2-1; the D is unclear. CDR1 is MNHNS, CDR2 SASEGT, per germline. The V end was cut by 11 bases, the J end by 4 bases, with 12 bases between. The CDR3 length is 12 residues. CDR3 sequence reads: CAAFDTYNEQFF. The CDR3 DNA is TGTGCCGCCTTTGACACTTACAATGAGCAGTTCTTC.

The chain recombines TRBV27 with TRBJ2-7, with 8 bases identical to TRBD2. V lost 6 bases and J lost 7; bases outside the gene matches: 8. Germline CDR1 MNHEY, CDR2 SMNVEV (reference sequence). This CDR3 is built from 13 residues. CDR3 protein: CASSHTVAGEQYF. CDR3 sequence (DNA): TGTGCCAGCAGCCACACTGTAGCGGGAGAGCAGTACTTC.

The rearrangement uses TRBV7-8 and TRBJ2-3; TRBD2 is a possible D gene (7 bases). The CDR3 has 16 residues. Trimming took off 2 bases at V and 3 bases at J, with 15 bases between the two ends. Germline CDR1 reads SGHVS; CDR2 reads FQNEAQ. CDR3 nucleotides: TGTGCCAGCAGCTTACGTGGGGGGAGGGGGACAGATACGCAGTATTTT. Translating it yields CASSLRGGRGTDTQYF.

The count of this clone is one. The chain has TRBV30 and TRBJ1-1; the match to TRBD1 covers 7 bases. Germline assignment: CDR1 GTSNPN and CDR2 SVGIG (reference sequence). This CDR3 comprises 14 residues. Trimming took 2 bases from V and 7 from J; bases not matched to a gene: 10. In DNA form, the CDR3 reads TGTGCCTGGAGTCCCGGAGGACAGGTCTATGAAGCTTTCTTT. Protein sequence: CAWSPGGQVYEAFF.

The chain uses TRBV4-2 and TRBJ2-5; no reliable D call. The V and J ends lost 5 bases and 3 bases respectively, with 16 bases between them. The CDR3 has 15 amino acids. CDR1 LGHNA and CDR2 YNFKEQ come from the germline V gene. The CDR3 nucleotides are TGTGCCAGCAGCTCCGGAGTCCTCGACGAAGAGACCCAGTACTTC. It yields the protein CASSSGVLDEETQYF.

This clone was detected only a few times. CDR3 in DNA: TGTGCCAGCAGCCAAGGGCCGAACACCGGGGAGCTGTTTTTT. Translating gives CASSQGPNTGELFF. The chain recombines TRBV4-2 with TRBJ2-2; D unclear. Germline CDR1 reads LGHNA; CDR2 reads YNFKEQ. V lost 1 base to trimming and J lost 0 bases, with 3 bases between them. The CDR3 spans 14 residues.

The chain recombines TRBV7-9 with TRBJ1-1; D is undetermined. With 4 bases removed from V and 3 bases from J, the gap between germline ends came to 15 bases. Germline V lookup: CDR1 SEHNR, CDR2 FQNEAQ (reference sequence). The CDR3 has 15 amino acids. The CDR3 DNA follows: TGTGCCAGCAGCTCAGCATTTTTGGGTGACACTGAAGCTTTCTTT. This sequence encodes CASSSAFLGDTEAFF.

The V and J genes are TRBV12-5 and TRBJ2-5; maybe TRBD2 (7 bases). CDR1 is LGHNT and CDR2 is FRNRAP in the germline V gene. CDR3 size: 13 residues. The germline V and J ends were trimmed by 5 bases and 5 bases, with 12 bases remaining between them. This CDR3 is CASGVGRGETQYF. CDR3 DNA sequence: TGTGCTAGTGGTGTTGGGAGGGGGGAGACCCAGTACTTC.

By proportion, this clone is medium-sized. V gene TRBV15 combines with J gene TRBJ2-7; maybe TRBD2 (5 bases). This CDR3 contains 14 residues. V shed 3 bases and J shed 4 bases, with 13 bases lying between them. Germline V lookup: CDR1 LNHNV, CDR2 YYDKDF (reference sequence). The CDR3, as DNA: TGTGCCACCAGCAGCCTACTAGGAAATTACGAGCAGTACTTC. Translating it yields CATSSLLGNYEQYF. Supplemented by reference TRBV15 and TRBJ2-7, the full variable domain reads DAMVIQNPRYQVTQFGKPVTLSCSQTLNHNVMYWYQQKSSQAPKLLFHYYDKDFNNEADTPDNFQSRRPNTSFCFLDIRSPGLGDTAMYLCATSSLLGNYEQYFGPGTRLTVT.

The chain joins TRBV29-1 to TRBJ1-2, with 8 bases aligning to TRBD1. The J segment lost 9 bases and the V segment lost 7 bases, leaving 4 bases of the junction unmatched. Germline CDR1 and CDR2: SQVTM and ANQGSEA. The CDR3 runs 10 residues. The CDR3 DNA sequence: TGCAGCGCAGGACAGGGACGCTACACCTTC. This codes for CSAGQGRYTF.

The chain is built from TRBV19 and TRBJ1-5; no clear D. The CDR3 consists of 15 residues. Germline CDR1 reads LNHDA; CDR2 reads SQIVND (reference sequence). The ends were cut back, 7 bases at V and 0 bases at J, with 13 bases in the middle. CDR3 DNA: TGTGCCAGTATCCGATGGGCAGATAGCAATCAGCCCCAGCATTTT. It yields the protein CASIRWADSNQPQHF.

The chain has TRBV28 and TRBJ1-1, with D maybe TRBD1 (5 bases). Germline V gene data show CDR1 as MDHEN and CDR2 as SYDVKM. V lost 1 base to trimming and J lost 4 bases, with 16 bases between them. The CDR3 runs to 16 residues. In DNA, the CDR3 is TGTGCCAGCAGTTTATTATCGGATGGGGGGGGCACTGAAGCTTTCTTT. Its protein is CASSLLSDGGGTEAFF.

By frequency in the sample, this clone is hyperexpanded. The rearrangement links TRBV5-1 to TRBJ1-4; a possible D gene is TRBD1 (5 bases). The V gene lost 2 bases and the J gene lost 7 bases, with 15 bases spanning the gap. Germline V CDR1 and CDR2: SGHRS, YFSETQ. The CDR3 covers 15 residues. The CDR3 loop reads CASSFEGLKGEKLFF. The CDR3 DNA follows: TGCGCCAGCAGCTTCGAGGGGTTAAAGGGTGAAAAACTGTTTTTT.

This chain links TRBV29-1 with TRBJ2-1, with 9 positions matching TRBD2. V lost 6 bases, J lost 9 bases, and 6 bases stayed unmatched. CDR1 SQVTM and CDR2 ANQGSEA come from the germline V gene. The CDR3 covers 12 residues. The CDR3 reads CSVLAGKPEQFF. The CDR3 coding sequence is TGCAGCGTCCTAGCGGGAAAACCTGAGCAGTTCTTC.

This chain joins TRBV28 and TRBJ2-7, with TRBD1 as a possible D gene (7 bases). Germline-derived CDR1 and CDR2 are MDHEN and SYDVKM. This CDR3 region has 14 residues. The V end lost 8 bases, the J end lost 3 bases, and 17 bases lay between the germline ends. The CDR3, as DNA: TGTGCCAGCCATCGGCAGGGGGGTCTCTACGAGCAGTACTTC. Translation: CASHRQGGLYEQYF.

This clone was observed once. The V and J genes are TRBV20-1 and TRBJ2-3; no definite D call. Looked up from germline, CDR1 is DFQATT and CDR2 is SNEGSKA (reference sequence). V was pared by 0 bases and J by 14 bases, with 12 bases between. This CDR3 region has 11 residues. The CDR3, as DNA: TGCAGTGCTAGAGAAGGAGTTGCATGGTATTTT. Its protein is CSAREGVAWYF.

This sequence joins TRBV25-1 and TRBJ2-1; 9 positions agree with TRBD2. This CDR3 is 17 amino acids long. Germline-derived CDR1 and CDR2 are MGHDK and SYGVNS. The ends lost 2 bases at V and 6 bases at J; junction bases unmatched: 11. CDR3 loop: CASSEGFSGSGSNEQFF. The DNA for the CDR3 is TGTGCCAGCAGTGAAGGATTTAGCGGGAGTGGATCCAATGAGCAGTTCTTC.